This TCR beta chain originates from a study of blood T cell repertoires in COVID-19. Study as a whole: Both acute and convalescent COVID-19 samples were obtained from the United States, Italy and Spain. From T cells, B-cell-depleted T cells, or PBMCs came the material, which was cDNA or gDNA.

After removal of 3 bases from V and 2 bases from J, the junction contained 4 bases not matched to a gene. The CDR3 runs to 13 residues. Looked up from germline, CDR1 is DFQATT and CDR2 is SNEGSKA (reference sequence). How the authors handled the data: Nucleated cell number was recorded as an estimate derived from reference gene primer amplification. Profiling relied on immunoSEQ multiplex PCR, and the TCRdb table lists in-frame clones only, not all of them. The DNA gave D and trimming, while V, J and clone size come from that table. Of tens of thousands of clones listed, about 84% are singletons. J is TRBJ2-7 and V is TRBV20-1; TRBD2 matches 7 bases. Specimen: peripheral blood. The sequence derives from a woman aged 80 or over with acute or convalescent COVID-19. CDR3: CSASPGGTYEQYV. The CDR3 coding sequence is TGCAGTGCTAGTCCGGGAGGTACCTACGAGCAGTACGTC.